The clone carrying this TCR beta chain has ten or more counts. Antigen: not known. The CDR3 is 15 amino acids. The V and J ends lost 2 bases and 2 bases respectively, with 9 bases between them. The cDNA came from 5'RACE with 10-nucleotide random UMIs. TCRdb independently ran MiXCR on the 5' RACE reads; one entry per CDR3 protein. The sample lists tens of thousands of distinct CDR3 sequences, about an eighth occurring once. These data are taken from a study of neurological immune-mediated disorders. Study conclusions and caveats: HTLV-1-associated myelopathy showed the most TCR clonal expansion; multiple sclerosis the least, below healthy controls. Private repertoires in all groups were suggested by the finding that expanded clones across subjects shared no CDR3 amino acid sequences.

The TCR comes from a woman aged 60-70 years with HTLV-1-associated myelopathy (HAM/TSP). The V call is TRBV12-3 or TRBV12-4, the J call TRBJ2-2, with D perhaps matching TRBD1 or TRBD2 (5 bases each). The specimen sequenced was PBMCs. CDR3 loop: CASSLPGPNTGELFF. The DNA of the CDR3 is TGTGCCAGCAGTTTACCGGGACCAAACACCGGGGAGCTGTTTTTT.